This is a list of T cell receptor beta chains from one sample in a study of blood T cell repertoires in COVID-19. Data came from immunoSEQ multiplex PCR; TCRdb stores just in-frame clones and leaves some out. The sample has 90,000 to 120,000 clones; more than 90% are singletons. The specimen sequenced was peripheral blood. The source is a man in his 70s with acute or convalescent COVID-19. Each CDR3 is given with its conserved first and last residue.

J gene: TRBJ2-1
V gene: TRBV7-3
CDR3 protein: CASSGSVGGYNEQFF

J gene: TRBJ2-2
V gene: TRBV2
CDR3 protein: CASSEERAGSTGELFF

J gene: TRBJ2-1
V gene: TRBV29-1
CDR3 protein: CSVEGLAGETYNEQFF

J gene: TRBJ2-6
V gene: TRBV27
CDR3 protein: CASRPVETSGANVLTF

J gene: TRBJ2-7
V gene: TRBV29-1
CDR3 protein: CSVGHRRDSYEQYF

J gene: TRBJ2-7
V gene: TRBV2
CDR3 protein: CASSPWTSGSARYEQYF

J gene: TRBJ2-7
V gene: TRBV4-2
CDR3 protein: CASSQDLRTISYEQYF

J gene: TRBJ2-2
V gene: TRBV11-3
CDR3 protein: CASNPTTVGELFF

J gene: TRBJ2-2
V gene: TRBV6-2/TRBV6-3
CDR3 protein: CASSYRDKVFF

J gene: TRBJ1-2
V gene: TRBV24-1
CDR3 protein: CATSDSEFYGYTF

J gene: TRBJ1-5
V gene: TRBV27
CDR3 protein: CASSLSQGYSNQPQHF

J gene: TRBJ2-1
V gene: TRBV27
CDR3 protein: CASNGGGPYIEQFF

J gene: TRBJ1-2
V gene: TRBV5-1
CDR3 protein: CASSPAGSDYGYTF

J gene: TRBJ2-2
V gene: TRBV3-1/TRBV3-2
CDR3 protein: CASSLHASGRGGELFF

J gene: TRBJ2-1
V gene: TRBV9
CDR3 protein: CASSTLPGLITYNEQFF

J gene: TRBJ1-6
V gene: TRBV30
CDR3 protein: CAWSATGESPLHF

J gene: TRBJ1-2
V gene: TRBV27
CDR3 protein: CASTPRGDSYGYTF

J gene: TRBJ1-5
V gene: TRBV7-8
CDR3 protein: CASSRSTGVGNQPQHF

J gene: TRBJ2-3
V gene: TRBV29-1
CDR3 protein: CGVASGTTDTQYF

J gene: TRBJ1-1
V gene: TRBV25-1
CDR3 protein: CATVGGEAFF

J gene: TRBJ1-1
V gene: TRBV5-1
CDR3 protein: CASSFVGESGTEAFF

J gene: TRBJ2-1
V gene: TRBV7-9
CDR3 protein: CASSWTGFDNEQFF

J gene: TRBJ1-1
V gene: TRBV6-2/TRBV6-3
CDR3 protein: CASSQRDTEAFF

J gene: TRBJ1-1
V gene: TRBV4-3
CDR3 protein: CASSQVLGTANTEAFF

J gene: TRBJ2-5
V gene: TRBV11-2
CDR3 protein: CASSLGLAGPNRQETQYF

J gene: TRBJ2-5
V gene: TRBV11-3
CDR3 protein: CASSLPLGAEETQYF

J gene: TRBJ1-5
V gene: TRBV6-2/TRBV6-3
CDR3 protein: CASSRVNQPQHF

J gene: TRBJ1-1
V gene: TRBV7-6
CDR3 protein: CASSLREGGNTEAFF

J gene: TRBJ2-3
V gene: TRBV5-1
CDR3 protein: CASSSSGTGSTDTQYF

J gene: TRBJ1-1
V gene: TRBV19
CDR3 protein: CASGDRGPNTEAFF

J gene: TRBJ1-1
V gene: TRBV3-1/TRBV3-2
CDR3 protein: CASSQEEGYTEAFF

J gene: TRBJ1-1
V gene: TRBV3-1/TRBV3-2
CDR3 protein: CASSLRQAMNTEAFF

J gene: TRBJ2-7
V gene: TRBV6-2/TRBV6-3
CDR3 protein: CASSSIAGADEQYF

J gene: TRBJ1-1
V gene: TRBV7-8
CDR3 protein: CASSLIQGLTEAFF

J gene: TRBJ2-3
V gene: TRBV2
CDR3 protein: CASSDNPGWADTQYF

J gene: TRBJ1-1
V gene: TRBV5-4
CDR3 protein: CASSLHDRGNTEAFF

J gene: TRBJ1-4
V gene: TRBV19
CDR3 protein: CASSIRARATNEKLFF

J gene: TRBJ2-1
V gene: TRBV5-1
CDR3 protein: CASSGSTSGGADEQFF

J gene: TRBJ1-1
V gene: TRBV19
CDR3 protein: CASSVYQANTEAFF

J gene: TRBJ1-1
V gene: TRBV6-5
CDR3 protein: CASKDYGGAKLAFF

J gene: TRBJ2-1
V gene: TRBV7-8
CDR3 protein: CASSWGGAGNEQFF

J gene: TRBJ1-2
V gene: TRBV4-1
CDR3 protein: CASSPSDRDYGYTF

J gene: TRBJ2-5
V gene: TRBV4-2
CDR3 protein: CASSQDWPGLAGLIRETQYF

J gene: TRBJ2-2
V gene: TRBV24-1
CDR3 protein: CATSDRGQGANTGELFF

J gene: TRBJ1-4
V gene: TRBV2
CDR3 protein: CATLEAPRSEKLFF

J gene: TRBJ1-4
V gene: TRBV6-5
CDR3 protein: CASSWPDGTGGKKLFF

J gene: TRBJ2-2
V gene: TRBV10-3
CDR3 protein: CAIRGVPGLGGNTGELFF

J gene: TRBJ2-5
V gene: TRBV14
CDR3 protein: CASSPNRGLGETQYF

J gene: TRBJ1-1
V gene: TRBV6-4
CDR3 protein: CASSDSSRSGDTEAFF

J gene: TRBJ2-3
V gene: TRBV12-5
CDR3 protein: CASGLGLAPYEQYF

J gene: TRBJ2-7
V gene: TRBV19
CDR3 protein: CASSRASDPTYEQYF

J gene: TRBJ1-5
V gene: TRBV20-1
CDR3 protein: CSASMGAIGIGQPQHF

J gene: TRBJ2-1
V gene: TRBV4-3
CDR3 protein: CASSPSGTPYNEQFF

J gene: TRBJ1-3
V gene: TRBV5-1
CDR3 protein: CASSLGSGSGNTIYF

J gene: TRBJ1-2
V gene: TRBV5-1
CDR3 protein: CASSSQGTLSNGYTF

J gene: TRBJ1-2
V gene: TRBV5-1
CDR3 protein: CASSLGAGGDGYTF

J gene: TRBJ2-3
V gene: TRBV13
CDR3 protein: CASSLRGIRQDTQYF

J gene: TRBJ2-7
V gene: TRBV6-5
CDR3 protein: CASRNQGALYEQYF